This passage covers 20 T cell receptor beta chains from one sample sequenced in a study of blood T cell repertoires in COVID-19 (dated by TCRdb to about 2020). Library prep was done by the immunoSEQ multiplex PCR assay. Here the immuneACCESS table is served through TCRdb, limited to in-frame sequences with V and J called. Missing clones are a known gap in these copies; in checked studies unresolved V genes cover under half, and the rest lacks a known reason. For this sample there are about 330,000 clones; 88% appear just once. Approximately 4% of the sample is in the top ten clones. What was sequenced was peripheral blood. These TCRs come from a woman in her forties or fifties with active or convalescent COVID-19.

Remarks on this clone: One end of the junction varies from germline; a read error may be responsible. V gene TRBV6-5 combines with J gene TRBJ2-2, with D tentatively TRBD2 (6 bases). Germline CDR1 MNHEY, CDR2 SVGAGI. The CDR3 has 15 amino acids. CDR3 coding DNA: TGTGCCAGCAGTGACTCCGGGGCGGGGACCGGGGAGCTGTTTTTT. Protein: CASSDSGAGTGELFF.

This clone appeared a few times. This chain uses TRBV2 with TRBJ2-3; 10 nucleotides line up with TRBD2. Germline V CDR1 and CDR2: SNHLY, FYNNEI. The CDR3 loop spans 17 amino acids. The V and J ends lost 6 bases and 5 bases, in that order; junction bases with no gene match: 14. The CDR3 DNA is TGTGCCAGCAGCTCTTCCCCTAGCGGGAGCCCCAAAGATACGCAGTATTTT. This gives the protein CASSSSPSGSPKDTQYF.

Of note for this clone: The sample has other DNA sequences that encode this CDR3 too. V usage is TRBV4-2 and J usage is TRBJ2-1; 9 bases match TRBD2. Germline V gene sequence: CDR1 LGHNA, CDR2 YNFKEQ. The CDR3 loop spans 19 amino acids. V was pared by 0 bases and J by 8 bases, with 17 bases of the junction left unmatched. The CDR3 coding sequence is TGTGCCAGCAGCCAAGATCGGGGAGCGGGGGGAAAGTTTGGCGATGAGCAGTTCTTC. Protein: CASSQDRGAGGKFGDEQFF.

Here the CDR3 reads CASSDRVVSKNIQYF. CDR3 in DNA: TGTGCCAGCAGTGACAGGGTTGTTTCCAAAAACATTCAGTACTTC. The genes are TRBV6-1 and TRBJ2-4; a weak D match, TRBD1 (5 bases). The V and J ends lost 3 bases and 2 bases respectively, with 11 bases between them. The CDR3 length is 15 residues. Germline V lookup: CDR1 MNHNS, CDR2 SASEGT.

A single count supports this clone. The chain has TRBV9 and TRBJ2-1; possibly TRBD2 for D (6 bases). This CDR3 contains 16 residues. Trimming took 0 bases from V and 2 from J, leaving 12 bases between them. CDR1 is SGDLS, CDR2 YYNGEE, per germline. The CDR3 spells CASSVAGSGPYNEQFF. CDR3 nucleotides: TGTGCCAGCAGCGTAGCGGGTAGCGGACCCTACAATGAGCAGTTCTTC.

The chain recombines TRBV28 with TRBJ2-7; D may be TRBD1 (6 bases). The CDR3 extends over 13 amino acids. V shed 7 bases and J shed 7 bases, with 17 bases lying between them. Germline V gene lookup returns CDR1 MDHEN and CDR2 SYDVKM. CDR3 in DNA: TGTGCCAGCACCTTTACAGGGCTCGGTGAGCAGTACTTC. It is translated as CASTFTGLGEQYF.

The rearrangement uses TRBV7-9 and TRBJ1-1; D unresolved. The CDR3 has 14 amino acids. Trimming shortened V by 4 bases and J by 2 bases, and 11 bases separated the two germline ends. CDR1 is SEHNR and CDR2 is FQNEAQ in the germline V gene (reference sequence). The CDR3 DNA reads as TGTGCCAGCAGCTCTTGGACGGGAAACACTGAAGCTTTCTTT. This gives the protein CASSSWTGNTEAFF.

The chain joins TRBV7-2 to TRBJ1-1; D is unresolved. Trimming pared 4 bases from V and 1 base from J, leaving 7 bases between. This CDR3 is built from 13 residues. Germline V gives CDR1 SGHTA, CDR2 FQGNSA. The CDR3 coding sequence is TGTGCCAGCAGCTGGGCAGAGAACACTGAAGCTTTCTTT. This gives the protein CASSWAENTEAFF.

This clone was observed a few times. The genes are TRBV7-9 and TRBJ1-6; 10 bases match TRBD1. With 5 bases clipped from V and 9 bases from J, the junction kept 7 bases outside the gene matches. The CDR3 runs to 15 residues. From germline, CDR1 is SEHNR and CDR2 FQNEAQ (reference sequence). CDR3 residues: CASSETGQGSSPLHF. CDR3 DNA: TGTGCCAGCAGCGAAACGGGACAGGGGAGTTCACCCCTCCACTTT.

The rearrangement uses TRBV28 and TRBJ1-2, with no clear D. The CDR3 has 12 residues. Germline V lookup: CDR1 MDHEN, CDR2 SYDVKM. This CDR3 reads CATEPSTYGYTF. The CDR3 DNA reads TGTGCTACAGAACCGTCAACTTATGGCTACACCTTC.

The chain links TRBV9 to TRBJ2-1; 8 positions agree with TRBD2. Trimming took 3 bases from V and 0 from J; bases not matched to a gene: 5. CDR1 is SGDLS and CDR2 is YYNGEE in the germline V gene. CDR3 length: 16 residues. CDR3: CASSAPAGASYNEQFF. The CDR3 DNA reads as TGTGCCAGCAGCGCACCAGCGGGGGCCTCCTACAATGAGCAGTTCTTC.

J is TRBJ2-3 and V is TRBV10-3; no clear D gene. With 2 bases removed from V and 0 bases from J, the gap between germline ends came to 9 bases. This CDR3 is 15 amino acids long. Looked up from germline, CDR1 is ENHRY and CDR2 is SYGVKD. This CDR3 is CAISEELRSTDTQYF. The CDR3 coding sequence is TGTGCCATCAGTGAGGAGCTTCGGAGCACAGATACGCAGTATTTT.

This chain joins TRBV11-1 and TRBJ2-2, with D unclear. The CDR3 loop spans 15 amino acids. The V end lost 2 bases, the J end lost 1 base, and 8 bases lay between the germline ends. Germline lookup yields CDR1 SGHAT and CDR2 FQDESV (reference sequence). CDR3 sequence reads: CASSLNRGNTGELFF. CDR3 nucleotides: TGTGCCAGCAGCTTAAATAGAGGGAACACCGGGGAGCTGTTTTTT. The variable domain in full, with the rest retrieved from reference TRBV11-1 and TRBJ2-2, is EAEVAQSPRYKITEKSQAVAFWCDPISGHATLYWYRQILGQGPELLVQFQDESVVDDSQLPKDRFSAERLKGVDSTLKIQPAELGDSAMYLCASSLNRGNTGELFFGEGSRLTVL.

This clone turned up a few times. The chain is built from TRBV5-5 and TRBJ2-7, with D uncertain. The CDR3 consists of 13 residues. Per germline, CDR1 SGHKS and CDR2 YYEKEE (reference sequence). The V gene lost 4 bases and the J gene lost 2 bases, with 10 bases spanning the gap. The CDR3 protein is CASSRVTPYEQYF. Written as DNA, the CDR3 is TGTGCCAGCAGCCGAGTCACCCCCTACGAGCAGTACTTC.

The chain links TRBV30 to TRBJ1-6; D is perhaps TRBD1 (5 bases). The germline V and J ends were trimmed by 4 bases and 5 bases, with 12 bases remaining between them. This CDR3 is 14 amino acids long. CDR1 GTSNPN and CDR2 SVGIG come from the germline V gene (reference sequence). This CDR3 reads CAWTRTRNNSPLHF. The CDR3, as DNA: TGTGCCTGGACTAGGACAAGAAATAATTCACCCCTCCACTTT.

The chain has TRBV2 and TRBJ2-7; 10 bases are a match to TRBD1. This CDR3 contains 17 residues. Germline CDR1 reads SNHLY; CDR2 reads FYNNEI. J lost 5 bases, V lost 4 bases, and 14 bases had no gene match. CDR3 nucleotides: TGTGCCAGCAGTGGAATGGGCCGGACAGGGGGTGGAGACGAGCAGTACTTC. Protein product: CASSGMGRTGGGDEQYF.

J is TRBJ2-5 and V is TRBV4-2, with TRBD2 matching over 9 bases. The CDR3 totals 16 residues. Trimming at V came to 1 base and at J to 2 bases, leaving 5 bases not matched to a gene. The germline V gene has CDR1 LGHNA and CDR2 YNFKEQ. The CDR3 DNA reads as TGTGCCAGCAGCCAAGCAGCGGGAGGCCTTCAAGAGACCCAGTACTTC. It encodes CASSQAAGGLQETQYF.

This clone was recorded once. This chain links TRBV7-6 with TRBJ2-3; the match to TRBD2 covers 10 bases. Looked up from germline, CDR1 is SGHVS and CDR2 is FNYEAQ. This CDR3 contains 17 residues. With V trimmed by 5 bases and J by 3 bases, 11 bases remained unmatched. CDR3: CASSPGVAGGGTDTQYF. The CDR3 DNA reads as TGTGCCAGCAGCCCCGGTGTAGCGGGGGGCGGGACAGATACGCAGTATTTT.

V gene TRBV5-1 combines with J gene TRBJ2-3; 7 bases line up with TRBD2. The CDR3 runs to 17 residues. Germline CDR1 reads SGHRS; CDR2 reads YFSETQ. The V segment lost 2 bases and the J segment 1 base; nucleotides outside the gene matches: 10. The CDR3, as DNA: TGCGCCAGCAGCTTTAGCGGGTCAGGCTGGGGCACAGATACGCAGTATTTT. Protein sequence: CASSFSGSGWGTDTQYF.

The chain recombines TRBV5-1 with TRBJ1-2, with 7 bases identical to TRBD1. The CDR3 runs to 14 residues. With 4 bases clipped from V and 10 bases from J, the junction kept 13 bases outside the gene matches. Germline V gene lookup returns CDR1 SGHRS and CDR2 YFSETQ. The CDR3 sequence: CASSRETRDRDYTF. The CDR3 nucleotides read TGCGCCAGCAGCCGAGAAACCCGGGACAGAGACTACACCTTC.